The source of this TCR beta chain is a study of T cells expressing NK-cell markers. Overall study context: One of the eight sequenced donors was seronegative, whereas the other seven were HCMV-seropositive.

For each CDR3 protein, TCRdb gives one entry from its re-call of the 5' RACE reads, without DNA. The sample includes 140,000 or so distinct CDR3 sequences. The length of the CDR3 is 14 residues. The sequence came from a man between 18 and 29 years old in good health. The chain employs TRBV12-3 or TRBV12-4 and TRBJ2-5; the TRBD1 assignment by TCRdb is unverifiable without DNA. The source material was blood T cells: a sorted CD56 or NKG2C T cell subset, CD4+ or CD8+ T cells, or bulk PBMC T cells (not recorded which). The CDR3 loop is CASSFSWQGETQYF.